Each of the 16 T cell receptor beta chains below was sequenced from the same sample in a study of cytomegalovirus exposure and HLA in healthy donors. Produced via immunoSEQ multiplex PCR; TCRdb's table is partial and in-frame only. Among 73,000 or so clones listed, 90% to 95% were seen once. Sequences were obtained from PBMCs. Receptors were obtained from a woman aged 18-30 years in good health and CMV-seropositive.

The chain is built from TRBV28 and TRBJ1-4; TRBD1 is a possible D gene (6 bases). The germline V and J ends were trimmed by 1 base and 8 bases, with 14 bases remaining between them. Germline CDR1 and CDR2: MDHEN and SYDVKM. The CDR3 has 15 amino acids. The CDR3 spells CASSLFVRQGEKLFF. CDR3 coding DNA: TGTGCCAGCAGTTTATTTGTCCGTCAGGGGGAAAAACTGTTTTTT.

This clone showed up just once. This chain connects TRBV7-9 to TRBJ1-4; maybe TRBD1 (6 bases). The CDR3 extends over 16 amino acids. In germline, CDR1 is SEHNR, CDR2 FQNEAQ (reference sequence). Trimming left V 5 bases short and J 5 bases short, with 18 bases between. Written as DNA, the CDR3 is TGTGCCAGCAGCCGAAACCCCCCAGGGGACAATGAAAAACTGTTTTTT. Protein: CASSRNPPGDNEKLFF.

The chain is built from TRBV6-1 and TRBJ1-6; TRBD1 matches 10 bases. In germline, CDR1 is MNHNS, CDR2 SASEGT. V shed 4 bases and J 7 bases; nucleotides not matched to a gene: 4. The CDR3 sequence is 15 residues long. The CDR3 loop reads CASSVGTGDNSPLHF. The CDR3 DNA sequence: TGTGCCAGCAGTGTCGGGACAGGGGACAATTCACCCCTCCACTTT.

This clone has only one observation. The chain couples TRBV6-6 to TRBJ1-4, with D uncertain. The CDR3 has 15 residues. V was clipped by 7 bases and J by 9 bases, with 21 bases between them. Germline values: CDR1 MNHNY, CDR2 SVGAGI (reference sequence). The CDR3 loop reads CASTSPEALIQKLFF. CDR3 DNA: TGTGCCAGCACCTCTCCCGAAGCATTGATTCAAAAACTGTTTTTT.

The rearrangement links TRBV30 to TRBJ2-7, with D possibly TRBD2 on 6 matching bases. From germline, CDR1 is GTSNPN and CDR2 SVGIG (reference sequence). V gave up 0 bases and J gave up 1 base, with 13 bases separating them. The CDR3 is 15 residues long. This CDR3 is CAWSVLGGMSYEQYF. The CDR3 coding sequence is TGTGCCTGGAGTGTACTGGGCGGGATGTCCTACGAGCAGTACTTC. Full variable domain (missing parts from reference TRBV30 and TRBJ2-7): SQTIHQWPATLVQPVGSPLSLECTVEGTSNPNLYWYRQAAGRGLQLLFYSVGIGQISSEVPQNLSASRPQDRQFILSSKKLLLSDSGFYLCAWSVLGGMSYEQYFGPGTRLTVT.

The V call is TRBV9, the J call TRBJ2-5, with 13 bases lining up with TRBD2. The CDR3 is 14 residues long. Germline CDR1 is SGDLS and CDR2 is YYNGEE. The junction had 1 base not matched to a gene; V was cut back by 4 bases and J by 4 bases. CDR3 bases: TGTGCCAGCAGCAGGACTAGCGGGGGAGAGACCCAGTACTTC. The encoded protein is CASSRTSGGETQYF.

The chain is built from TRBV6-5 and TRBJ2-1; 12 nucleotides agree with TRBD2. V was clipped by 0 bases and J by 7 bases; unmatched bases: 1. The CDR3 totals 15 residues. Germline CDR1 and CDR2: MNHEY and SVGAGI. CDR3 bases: TGTGCCAGCAGTTACTCGACTAGCGGGAGTAATGAGCAGTTCTTC. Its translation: CASSYSTSGSNEQFF.

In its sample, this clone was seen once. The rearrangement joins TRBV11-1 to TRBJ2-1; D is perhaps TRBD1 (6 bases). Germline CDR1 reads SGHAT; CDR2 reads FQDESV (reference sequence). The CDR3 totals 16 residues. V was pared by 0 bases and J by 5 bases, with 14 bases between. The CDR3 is CASSLAGTRKNNEQFF. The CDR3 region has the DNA TGTGCCAGCAGCTTAGCCGGGACACGGAAAAACAATGAGCAGTTCTTC.

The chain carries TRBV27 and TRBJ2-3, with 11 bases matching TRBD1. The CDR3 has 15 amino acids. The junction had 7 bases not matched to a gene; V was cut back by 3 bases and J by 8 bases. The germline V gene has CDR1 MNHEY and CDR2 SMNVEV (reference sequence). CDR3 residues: CASSFSGTGGTTQYF. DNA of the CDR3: TGTGCCAGCAGTTTTTCAGGGACAGGGGGGACTACGCAGTATTTT.

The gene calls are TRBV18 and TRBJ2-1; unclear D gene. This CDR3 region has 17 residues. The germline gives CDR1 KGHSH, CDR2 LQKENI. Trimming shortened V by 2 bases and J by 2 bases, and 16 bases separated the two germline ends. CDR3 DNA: TGTGCCAGCTCACCAAATATACTTGGCGGTCCCTACAATGAGCAGTTCTTC. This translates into CASSPNILGGPYNEQFF. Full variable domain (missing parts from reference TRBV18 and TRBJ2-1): NAGVMQNPRHLVRRRGQEARLRCSPMKGHSHVYWYRQLPEEGLKFMVYLQKENIIDESGMPKERFSAEFPKEGPSILRIQQVVRGDSAAYFCASSPNILGGPYNEQFFGPGTRLTVL.

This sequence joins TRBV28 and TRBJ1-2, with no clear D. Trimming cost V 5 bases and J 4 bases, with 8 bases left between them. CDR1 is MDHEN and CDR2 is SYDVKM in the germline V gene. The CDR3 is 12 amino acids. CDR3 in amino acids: CASSQTTYGYTF. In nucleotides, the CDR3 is TGTGCCAGCAGTCAGACAACCTATGGCTACACCTTC.

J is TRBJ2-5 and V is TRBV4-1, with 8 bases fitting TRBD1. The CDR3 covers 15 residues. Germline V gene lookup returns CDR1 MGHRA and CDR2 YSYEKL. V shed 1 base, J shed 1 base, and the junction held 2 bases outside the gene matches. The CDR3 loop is CASSQGQGTQETQYF. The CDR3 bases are TGCGCCAGCAGCCAAGGACAGGGGACCCAAGAGACCCAGTACTTC.

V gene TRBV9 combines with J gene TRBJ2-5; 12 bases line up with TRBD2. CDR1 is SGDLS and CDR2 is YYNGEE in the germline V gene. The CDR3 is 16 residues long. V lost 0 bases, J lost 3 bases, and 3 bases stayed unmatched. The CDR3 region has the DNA TGTGCCAGCAGCGTAGGGGGACTAGCGGGCAAAGAGACCCAGTACTTC. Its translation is CASSVGGLAGKETQYF.

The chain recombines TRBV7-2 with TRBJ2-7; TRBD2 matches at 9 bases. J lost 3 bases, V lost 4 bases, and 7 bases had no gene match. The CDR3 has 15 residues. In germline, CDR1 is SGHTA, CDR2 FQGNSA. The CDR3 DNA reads TGTGCCAGCAGCTCGGTAGCGGGAGTGAACTACGAGCAGTACTTC. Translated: CASSSVAGVNYEQYF.

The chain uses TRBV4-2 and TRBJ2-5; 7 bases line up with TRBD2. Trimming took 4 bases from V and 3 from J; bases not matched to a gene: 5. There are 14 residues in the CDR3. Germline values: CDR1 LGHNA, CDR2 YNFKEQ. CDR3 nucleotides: TGTGCCAGCAGCCGTACTAGCGAGGAAGAGACCCAGTACTTC. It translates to CASSRTSEEETQYF.

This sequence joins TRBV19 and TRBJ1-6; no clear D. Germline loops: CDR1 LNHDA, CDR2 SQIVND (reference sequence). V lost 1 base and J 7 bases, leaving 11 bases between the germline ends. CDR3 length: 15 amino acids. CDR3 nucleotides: TGTGCCAGTAGTATAGGGCTAGGTTTGAATTCACCCCTCCACTTT. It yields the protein CASSIGLGLNSPLHF.